This T cell receptor (beta chain) was captured in a study of T and B cells in COVID-19 patients. Multiplex PCR with BIOMED2 TRB-A/B primer pools amplified TRB rearrangements. TCRdb ran MiXCR on the multiplex PCR reads and lists one entry per CDR3 protein. Among 15,000 to 20,000 distinct CDR3 sequences listed, roughly 28% were seen once. This clonotype appeared a few times. Each TRB amplification used about 220-500 ng of genomic DNA from blood. What was sequenced was blood. The receptor's source is a human donor who had recovered from COVID-19.

CDR3 sequence reads: CASSPFGRNYGYTF. In nucleotides, the CDR3 is TGTGCCAGCAGCCCGTTCGGGAGAAACTATGGCTACACCTTC. The V call is TRBV6-1, the J call TRBJ1-2; D not resolved. This CDR3 comprises 14 residues. Germline V lookup: CDR1 MNHNS, CDR2 SASEGT. Trimming took 6 bases from V and 2 from J, leaving 13 bases between them.